What follows is one T cell receptor (beta chain) and its context. Its matching antigen is unknown. These data come from a study of T-cell memory formation after mild COVID-19. Study summary: TCR clusters largely stayed donor specific.

Between the trimmed V and J ends, which lost 3 bases and 7 bases, there was a span of 9 bases. This CDR3 is built from 12 residues. Points from the study as a whole: Pre-infection memory harbored some responding clones, suggesting cross-reactive memory joined.

UMIs and sample barcodes were carried by the TCR alpha and TCR beta cDNA libraries that 5'RACE produced using constant-segment primers. TCRdb ran MiXCR on the 5' RACE reads and lists one entry per CDR3 protein. Found here are 500,000 to 550,000 distinct CDR3 sequences, approximately 20% of them singletons; the top ten hold 12%. The chain uses TRBV12-3 or TRBV12-4 and TRBJ1-1; D ambiguous. Material: PBMCs or a T cell subset sorted from them (not recorded which). This sequence originates from an adult woman who had mild COVID-19 (a few samples of this study predate the infection). Cell type and time point are not known. CDR3 DNA: TGTGCCAGCAGTTTCCGGATAGGTGAAGCTTTCTTT. It is translated as CASSFRIGEAFF.